Described below is a single TCR beta chain sequence and its context. The sample is drawn from a study of OX40 agonist ivuxolimab in advanced cancers. Sequencing used immunoSEQ multiplex PCR; TCRdb keeps in-frame clones, though not all of them. Seen here are around 70,000 clones, roughly 78% observed once, and the top ten hold more than 4.5%. This TCR was sampled from an adult with an advanced solid tumor such as melanoma, head and neck, liver or kidney cancer. Sequencing was performed on CD4+ or CD8+ T cells sorted from blood, taken in a trial of the OX40 agonist ivuxolimab.

CDR3 coding DNA: TGTGCCAGCAGATCGACAGGCCGGTACCAAGAGACCCAGTACTTC. It encodes CASRSTGRYQETQYF. The V and J genes are TRBV27 and TRBJ2-5, with TRBD1 as a possible D gene (6 bases). Trimming left V 6 bases short and J 0 bases short, with 14 bases between. Germline-derived CDR1 and CDR2 are MNHEY and SMNVEV (reference sequence). This CDR3 region has 15 residues.